This T cell receptor beta chain was profiled in a study of human T cells and chemical hapten exposure. In the study overall: DPC 0.01% went on the upper back by patch test, with reading at 6 days. Slight volume differences across pooled libraries mainly accounted for varying per-sample TCR yields. The study's findings and limits: Clustering by CDR3 similarity yielded significantly more large clusters from expanded TCRs than controls.

The length of the CDR3 is 14 residues. Germline CDR1 reads SGHTA; CDR2 reads FQGNSA. J gave up 8 bases and V 5 bases, and 6 bases lay outside the gene matches. One entry per CDR3 protein results from TCRdb running MiXCR on the RACE reads. The sample includes about 82,000 distinct CDR3 sequences, 10% to 15% of them seen just once. Regarding time point: patch test 3, about 24 weeks after DPC sensitization. As for treatment: therapeutic diphenylcyclopropenone sensitization with weekly scalp DPC. Participating donors were patients with alopecia, aged 18 to 70 years, considered appropriate candidates for DPC. This clonotype appeared a few times. What it binds is not known.

This rearrangement joins TRBV7-2 to TRBJ2-4; 10 bases fit TRBD2. This sample comprised whole blood, obtained in connection with sensitization to the hapten diphenylcyclopropenone (DPC). This sequence was found in a woman aged 45-65 years with alopecia areata. Some clones in this sample may be carry-over from other donors' samples. CDR3 region: CASSPSSGSYIQYF. The CDR3 nucleotides are TGTGCCAGCAGCCCTTCTAGCGGGAGTTACATTCAGTACTTC.